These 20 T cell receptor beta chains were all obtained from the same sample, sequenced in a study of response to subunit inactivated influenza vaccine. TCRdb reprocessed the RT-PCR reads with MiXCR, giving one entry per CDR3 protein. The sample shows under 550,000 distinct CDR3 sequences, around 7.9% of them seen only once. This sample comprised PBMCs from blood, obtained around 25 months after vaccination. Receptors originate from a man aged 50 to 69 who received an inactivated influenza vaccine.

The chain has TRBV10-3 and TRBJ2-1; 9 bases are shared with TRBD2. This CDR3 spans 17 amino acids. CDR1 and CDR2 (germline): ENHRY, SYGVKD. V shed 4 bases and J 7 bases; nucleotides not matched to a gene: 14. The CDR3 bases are TGTGCCATCAGTGTTGGCGAGGCGGGGGGGCCTTATAATGAGCAGTTCTTC. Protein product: CAISVGEAGGPYNEQFF.

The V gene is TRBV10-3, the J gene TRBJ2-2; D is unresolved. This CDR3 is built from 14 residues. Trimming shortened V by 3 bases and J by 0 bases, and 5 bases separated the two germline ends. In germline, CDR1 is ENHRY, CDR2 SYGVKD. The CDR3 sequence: CAISDTPNTGELFF. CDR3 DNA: TGTGCCATCAGTGACACCCCGAACACCGGGGAGCTGTTTTTT.

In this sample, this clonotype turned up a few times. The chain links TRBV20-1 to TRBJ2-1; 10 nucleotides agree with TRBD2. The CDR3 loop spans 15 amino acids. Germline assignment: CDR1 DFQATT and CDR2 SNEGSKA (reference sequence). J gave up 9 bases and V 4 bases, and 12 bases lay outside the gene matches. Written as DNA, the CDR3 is TGCAGTGCTAAGCCCCTAGCGGGGGCCTCGTTTGAGCAGTTCTTC. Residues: CSAKPLAGASFEQFF.

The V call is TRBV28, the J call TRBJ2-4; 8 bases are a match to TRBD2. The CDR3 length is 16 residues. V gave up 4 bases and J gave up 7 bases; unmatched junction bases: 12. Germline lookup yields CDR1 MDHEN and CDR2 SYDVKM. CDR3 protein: CASSSAGTTGGNIQYF. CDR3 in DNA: TGTGCCAGCAGTTCTGCCGGGACCACGGGGGGGAACATTCAGTACTTC.

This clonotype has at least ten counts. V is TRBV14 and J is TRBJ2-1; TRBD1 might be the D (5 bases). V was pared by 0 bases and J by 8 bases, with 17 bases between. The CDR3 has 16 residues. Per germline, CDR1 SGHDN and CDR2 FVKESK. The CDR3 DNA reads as TGTGCCAGCAGCCAAGATCGAAGGGGTACAGAAGATGAGCAGTTCTTC. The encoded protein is CASSQDRRGTEDEQFF.

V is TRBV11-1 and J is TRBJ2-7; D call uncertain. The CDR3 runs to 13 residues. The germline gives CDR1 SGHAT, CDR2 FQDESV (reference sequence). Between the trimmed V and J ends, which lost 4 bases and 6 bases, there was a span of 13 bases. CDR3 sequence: CASSSGSKGEQYF. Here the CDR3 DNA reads TGTGCCAGCAGCTCGGGTTCCAAGGGCGAGCAGTACTTC. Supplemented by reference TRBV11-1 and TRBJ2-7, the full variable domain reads EAEVAQSPRYKITEKSQAVAFWCDPISGHATLYWYRQILGQGPELLVQFQDESVVDDSQLPKDRFSAERLKGVDSTLKIQPAELGDSAMYLCASSSGSKGEQYFGPGTRLTVT.

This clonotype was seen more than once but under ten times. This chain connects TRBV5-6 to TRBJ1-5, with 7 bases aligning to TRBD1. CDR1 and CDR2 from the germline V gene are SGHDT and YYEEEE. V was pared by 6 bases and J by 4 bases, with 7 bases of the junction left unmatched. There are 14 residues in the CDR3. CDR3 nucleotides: TGTGCCAGCATGAACAGGGGTTCTAATCAGCCCCAGCATTTT. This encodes CASMNRGSNQPQHF. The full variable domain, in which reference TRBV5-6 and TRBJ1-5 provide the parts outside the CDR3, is DAGVTQSPTHLIKTRGQQVTLRCSPKSGHDTVSWYQQALGQGPQFIFQYYEEEERQRGNFPDRFSGHQFPNYSSELNVNALLLGDSALYLCASMNRGSNQPQHFGDGTRLSIL.

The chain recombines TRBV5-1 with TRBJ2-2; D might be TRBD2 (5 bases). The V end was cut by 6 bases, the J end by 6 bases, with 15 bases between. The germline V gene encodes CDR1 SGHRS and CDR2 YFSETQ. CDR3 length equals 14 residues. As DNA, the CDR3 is TGCGCCAGCACTCTTTTAGGGAGTTCCGGGGAGCTGTTTTTT. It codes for CASTLLGSSGELFF.

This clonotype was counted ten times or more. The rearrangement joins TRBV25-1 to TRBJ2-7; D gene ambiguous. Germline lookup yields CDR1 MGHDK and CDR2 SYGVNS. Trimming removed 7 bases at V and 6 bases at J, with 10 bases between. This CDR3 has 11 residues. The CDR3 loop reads CASTSAGEQYF. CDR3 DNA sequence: TGTGCCAGCACCTCCGCCGGCGAGCAGTACTTC.

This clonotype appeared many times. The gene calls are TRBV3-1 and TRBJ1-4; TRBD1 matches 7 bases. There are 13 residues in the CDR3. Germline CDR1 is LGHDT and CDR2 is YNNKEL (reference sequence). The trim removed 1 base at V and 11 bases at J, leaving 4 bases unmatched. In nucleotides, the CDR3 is TGTGCCAGCAGCCAAGGCAGGGGGTATAAACTGTTTTTT. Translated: CASSQGRGYKLFF.

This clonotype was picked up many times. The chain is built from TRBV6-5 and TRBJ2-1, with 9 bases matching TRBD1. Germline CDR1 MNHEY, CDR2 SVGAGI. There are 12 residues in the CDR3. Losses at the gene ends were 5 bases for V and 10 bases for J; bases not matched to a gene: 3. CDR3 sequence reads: CASSTGQGEQFF. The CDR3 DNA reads TGTGCCAGCAGTACAGGACAGGGGGAGCAGTTCTTC.

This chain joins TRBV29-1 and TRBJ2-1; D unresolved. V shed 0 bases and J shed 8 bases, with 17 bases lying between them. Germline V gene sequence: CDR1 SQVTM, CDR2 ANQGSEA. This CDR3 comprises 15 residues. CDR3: CSVEDRAARPHEQFF. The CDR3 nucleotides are TGCAGCGTTGAAGATAGGGCGGCCAGGCCCCATGAGCAGTTCTTC.

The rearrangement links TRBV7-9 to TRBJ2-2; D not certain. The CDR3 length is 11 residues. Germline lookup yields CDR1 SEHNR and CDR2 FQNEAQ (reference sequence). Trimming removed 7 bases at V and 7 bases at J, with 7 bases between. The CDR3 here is CASIEHGELFF. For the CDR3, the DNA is TGTGCCAGCATCGAGCACGGGGAGCTGTTTTTT. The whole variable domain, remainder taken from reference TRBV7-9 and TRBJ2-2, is DTGVSQNPRHKITKRGQNVTFRCDPISEHNRLYWYRQTLGQGPEFLTYFQNEAQLEKSRLLSDRFSAERPKGSFSTLEIQRTEQGDSAMYLCASIEHGELFFGEGSRLTVL.

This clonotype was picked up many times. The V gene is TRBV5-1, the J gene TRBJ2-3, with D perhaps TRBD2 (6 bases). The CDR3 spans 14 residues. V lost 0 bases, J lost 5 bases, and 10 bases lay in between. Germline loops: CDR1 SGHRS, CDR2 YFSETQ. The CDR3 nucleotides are TGCGCCAGCAGCTTGGCGCGGGAAGGAGATACGCAGTATTTT. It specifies CASSLAREGDTQYF.

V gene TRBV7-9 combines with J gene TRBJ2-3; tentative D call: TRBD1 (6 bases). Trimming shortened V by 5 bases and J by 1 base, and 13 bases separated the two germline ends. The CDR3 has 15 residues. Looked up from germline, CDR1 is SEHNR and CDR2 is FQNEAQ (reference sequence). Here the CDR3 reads CASSNRQVGTDTQYF. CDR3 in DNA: TGTGCCAGCAGCAACCGACAGGTGGGCACAGATACGCAGTATTTT.

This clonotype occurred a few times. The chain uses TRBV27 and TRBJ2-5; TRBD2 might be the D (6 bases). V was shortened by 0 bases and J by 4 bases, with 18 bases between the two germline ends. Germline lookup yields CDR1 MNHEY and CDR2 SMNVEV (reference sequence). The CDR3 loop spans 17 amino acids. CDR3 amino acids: CASSLSLSPAGGETQYF. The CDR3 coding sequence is TGTGCCAGCAGTTTATCCCTCTCCCCCGCCGGGGGAGAGACCCAGTACTTC.

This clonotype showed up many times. The CDR3 protein is CASSLARLGGNNEQFF. The CDR3 coding sequence is TGCGCCAGCAGCTTGGCCAGACTAGGGGGAAACAATGAGCAGTTCTTC. V is TRBV5-1 and J is TRBJ2-1; D may match TRBD1 or TRBD2 (6 bases each). This CDR3 spans 16 amino acids. V lost 0 bases and J 5 bases, leaving 15 bases between the germline ends. The germline gives CDR1 SGHRS, CDR2 YFSETQ.

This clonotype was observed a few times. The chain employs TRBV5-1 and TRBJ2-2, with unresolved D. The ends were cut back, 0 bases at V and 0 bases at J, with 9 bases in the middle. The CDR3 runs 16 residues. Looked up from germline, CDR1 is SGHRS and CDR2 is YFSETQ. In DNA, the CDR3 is TGCGCCAGCAGCTTGGGCTATACCGCGAACACCGGGGAGCTGTTTTTT. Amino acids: CASSLGYTANTGELFF.

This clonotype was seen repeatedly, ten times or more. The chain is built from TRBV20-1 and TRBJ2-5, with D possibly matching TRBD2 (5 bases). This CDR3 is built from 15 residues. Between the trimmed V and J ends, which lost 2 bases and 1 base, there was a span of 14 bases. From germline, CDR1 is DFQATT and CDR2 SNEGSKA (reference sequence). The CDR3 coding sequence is TGCAGTGCTAGATCCCCCTCGGGGTCCCAAGAGACCCAGTACTTC. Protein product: CSARSPSGSQETQYF.

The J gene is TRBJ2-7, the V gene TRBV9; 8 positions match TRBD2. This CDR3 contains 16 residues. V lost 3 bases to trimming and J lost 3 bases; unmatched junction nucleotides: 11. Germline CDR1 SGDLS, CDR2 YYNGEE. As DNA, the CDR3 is TGTGCCAGCAGCGATTCCCTGACTAGCGTTTACTACGAGCAGTACTTC. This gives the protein CASSDSLTSVYYEQYF.